Each of the 20 T cell receptor beta chains below was sequenced from the same sample in a study of cytomegalovirus exposure and HLA in healthy donors. Clones were read by immunoSEQ multiplex PCR, and TCRdb kept only the in-frame ones, dropping some. The table records about 130,000 clones, 89% of them present only once. Sequenced input: PBMCs. These receptors came from a woman aged 18-29 years in good health and CMV-seronegative.

V and J are TRBV27 and TRBJ2-3, with D tentatively TRBD1 (6 bases). Between the trimmed V and J ends, which lost 6 bases and 6 bases, there was a span of 16 bases. CDR1 and CDR2 from the germline V gene are MNHEY and SMNVEV (reference sequence). The CDR3 totals 14 residues. The CDR3 loop reads CASSPGTRGDTQYF. Here the CDR3 DNA reads TGTGCCAGCAGCCCCGGGACAAGGGGGGATACGCAGTATTTT.

The chain uses TRBV6-1 and TRBJ1-4; D might be TRBD1 (5 bases). Germline V gene data show CDR1 as MNHNS and CDR2 as SASEGT. This CDR3 comprises 15 residues. The V end lost 1 base, the J end lost 7 bases, and 13 bases lay between the germline ends. The CDR3 DNA reads as TGTGCCAGCAGTGAAGGGGCAGGGCCGAGTGAAAAACTGTTTTTT. This gives the protein CASSEGAGPSEKLFF.

The rearrangement uses TRBV13 and TRBJ2-7; weak D call: TRBD2 (5 bases). Germline V lookup: CDR1 PRHDT, CDR2 FYEKMQ (reference sequence). The CDR3 sequence is 12 residues long. With 0 bases removed from V and 10 bases from J, the gap between germline ends came to 10 bases. CDR3 in amino acids: CASSLGRESQYF. CDR3 DNA sequence: TGTGCCAGCAGCTTAGGTAGGGAGAGCCAGTACTTC.

This chain connects TRBV5-5 to TRBJ2-1; 8 bases map to TRBD2. V shed 4 bases and J 3 bases; nucleotides not matched to a gene: 6. This CDR3 comprises 15 residues. The germline V gene encodes CDR1 SGHKS and CDR2 YYEKEE (reference sequence). The CDR3 DNA reads TGTGCCAGCAGCCCCCGGGGGGGTCGCTACAATGAGCAGTTCTTC. Protein sequence: CASSPRGGRYNEQFF.

This chain uses TRBV2 with TRBJ2-2; 7 bases agree with TRBD1. CDR1 and CDR2 from the germline V gene are SNHLY and FYNNEI. The CDR3 spans 15 residues. V was clipped by 6 bases and J by 2 bases; unmatched bases: 6. CDR3 sequence (DNA): TGTGCCAGCAGCCCCGGGACAGCAAACACCGGGGAGCTGTTTTTT. Protein: CASSPGTANTGELFF.

V and J are TRBV5-1 and TRBJ2-4, with 12 bases that match TRBD2. In germline, CDR1 is SGHRS, CDR2 YFSETQ. CDR3 size: 16 residues. The ends lost 4 bases at V and 6 bases at J; junction bases unmatched: 8. CDR3 amino acids: CASSTLAGGRGNIQYF. In DNA, the CDR3 is TGCGCCAGCAGCACACTAGCGGGGGGCCGGGGAAACATTCAGTACTTC.

The CDR3 DNA reads TGTGCCAGCAGCTCAATTAGGGACAGTCCCAAGACCCAGTACTTC. It encodes CASSSIRDSPKTQYF. The chain links TRBV7-9 to TRBJ2-5; 7 positions match TRBD1. The CDR3 has 15 residues. The trim removed 4 bases at V and 6 bases at J, leaving 11 bases unmatched. Per germline, CDR1 SEHNR and CDR2 FQNEAQ (reference sequence). The variable domain in full, completed from reference TRBV7-9 and TRBJ2-5, reads DTGVSQNPRHKITKRGQNVTFRCDPISEHNRLYWYRQTLGQGPEFLTYFQNEAQLEKSRLLSDRFSAERPKGSFSTLEIQRTEQGDSAMYLCASSSIRDSPKTQYFGPGTRLLVL.

This chain uses TRBV6-1 with TRBJ1-3; possibly TRBD1 for D (6 bases). The CDR3 is made up of 15 amino acids. V was pared by 11 bases and J by 2 bases, with 19 bases between. Germline CDR1 MNHNS, CDR2 SASEGT. In DNA form, the CDR3 reads TGTGCCTGCAACAGGGATATAGCTGCTGGAAACACCATATATTTT. This encodes CACNRDIAAGNTIYF.

CDR3 DNA: TGTGCCAGCAGTTTCCCAGACAGGGCCCACGAGCAGTACTTC. Amino acid sequence: CASSFPDRAHEQYF. The J gene is TRBJ2-7, the V gene TRBV27; 7 bases map to TRBD1. After removal of 3 bases from V and 5 bases from J, the junction contained 7 bases not matched to a gene. This CDR3 contains 14 residues. Germline assignment: CDR1 MNHEY and CDR2 SMNVEV (reference sequence).

The rearrangement uses TRBV6-5 and TRBJ1-2; no definite D call. CDR3 length: 15 amino acids. The germline V gene encodes CDR1 MNHEY and CDR2 SVGAGI. Trimming stripped 5 bases from V and 0 bases from J, with 13 bases between. CDR3 nucleotide sequence: TGTGCCAGCAGTCACGGGAGCAACCCTAACTATGGCTACACCTTC. Amino acids: CASSHGSNPNYGYTF.

The V call is TRBV5-1, the J call TRBJ2-7; 8 bases match TRBD1. J gave up 2 bases and V 4 bases, and 8 bases lay outside the gene matches. This CDR3 contains 15 residues. Germline V gene sequence: CDR1 SGHRS, CDR2 YFSETQ. CDR3 sequence (DNA): TGCGCCAGCAGCCCCTTACAGGGGGAAGCCTACGAGCAGTACTTC. Amino acids: CASSPLQGEAYEQYF.

The rearrangement uses TRBV2 and TRBJ1-5, with a possible D match to TRBD1 (6 bases). The CDR3 is 13 residues long. Germline assignment: CDR1 SNHLY and CDR2 FYNNEI. V was clipped by 6 bases and J by 7 bases, with 13 bases between them. The CDR3 nucleotides read TGTGCCAGCAGAAACAGGGAAATGCAGCCCCAGCATTTT. Amino acids: CASRNREMQPQHF.

The chain joins TRBV13 to TRBJ2-1; D is unclear. With 2 bases removed from V and 8 bases from J, the gap between germline ends came to 10 bases. The germline gives CDR1 PRHDT, CDR2 FYEKMQ (reference sequence). The length of the CDR3 is 13 residues. The CDR3 is CASSLPESHEQFF. The DNA for the CDR3 is TGTGCCAGCAGCTTACCCGAGTCCCATGAGCAGTTCTTC.

The chain links TRBV7-9 to TRBJ1-1; D unresolved. V lost 2 bases and J 3 bases, leaving 4 bases between the germline ends. This CDR3 region has 12 residues. The germline V gene encodes CDR1 SEHNR and CDR2 FQNEAQ (reference sequence). The CDR3 bases are TGTGCCAGCAGCTTATTCGACACTGAAGCTTTCTTT. Translated: CASSLFDTEAFF.

This chain connects TRBV7-8 to TRBJ1-1, with TRBD1 matching over 8 bases. With 5 bases clipped from V and 5 bases from J, the junction kept 10 bases outside the gene matches. The CDR3 spans 15 residues. CDR1 and CDR2 from the germline V gene are SGHVS and FQNEAQ. This chain's CDR3 is CASSPNRGRGTEAFF. CDR3 coding DNA: TGTGCCAGCAGCCCCAACAGGGGGAGGGGGACTGAAGCTTTCTTT.

The chain employs TRBV19 and TRBJ1-3, with a tentative D call TRBD1 (5 bases). With 6 bases removed from V and 1 base from J, the gap between germline ends came to 7 bases. CDR3 size: 13 residues. Germline V gene data show CDR1 as LNHDA and CDR2 as SQIVND (reference sequence). The CDR3 sequence is CASSPGSGNTIYF. The DNA of the CDR3 is TGTGCCAGTAGCCCAGGGTCTGGAAACACCATATATTTT.

This clone was seen just once. The chain carries TRBV25-1 and TRBJ2-1; D perhaps matches TRBD1 (6 bases). V dropped 5 bases and J dropped 9 bases, with 14 bases sitting between them. CDR1 and CDR2 from the germline V gene are MGHDK and SYGVNS. The CDR3 is made up of 13 amino acids. Here the CDR3 reads CASSLRGRAEQFF. As DNA, the CDR3 is TGTGCCAGCAGTCTCAGGGGTCGTGCTGAGCAGTTCTTC. Drawing the rest from reference TRBV25-1 and TRBJ2-1, the complete variable domain is EADIYQTPRYLVIGTGKKITLECSQTMGHDKMYWYQQDPGMELHLIHYSYGVNSTEKGDLSSESTVSRIRTEHFPLTLESARPSHTSQYLCASSLRGRAEQFFGPGTRLTVL.

The chain carries TRBV7-3 and TRBJ2-2, with TRBD2 matching 7 bases. The germline gives CDR1 SGHTA, CDR2 FQGTGA. The CDR3 is 15 residues long. V lost 5 bases to trimming and J lost 3 bases; unmatched junction nucleotides: 6. The CDR3 reads CASSLSSGYTGELFF. Here the CDR3 DNA reads TGTGCCAGCAGCCTGTCTAGCGGATACACCGGGGAGCTGTTTTTT. Full variable domain (remainder filled in from reference TRBV7-3 and TRBJ2-2): GAGVSQTPSNKVTEKGKYVELRCDPISGHTALYWYRQSLGQGPEFLIYFQGTGAADDSGLPNDRFFAVRPEGSVSTLKIQRTERGDSAVYLCASSLSSGYTGELFFGEGSRLTVL.

This sequence joins TRBV6-1 and TRBJ1-4; 8 nucleotides match TRBD1. This CDR3 has 14 residues. Germline V gives CDR1 MNHNS, CDR2 SASEGT. The V and J ends lost 6 bases and 4 bases, in that order; junction bases with no gene match: 4. In nucleotides, the CDR3 is TGTGCCAGCAGCCTGACAGGGGATAATGAAAAACTGTTTTTT. This translates into CASSLTGDNEKLFF.

This clone was seen once. The V gene is TRBV6-1, the J gene TRBJ1-2, with 11 bases aligning to TRBD1. Germline V gene data show CDR1 as MNHNS and CDR2 as SASEGT. CDR3 length: 13 amino acids. V dropped 5 bases and J dropped 8; count of bases not matched to a gene: 4. The CDR3 DNA follows: TGTGCCAGCAGTTGGACAGGGGGCATGGGCTACACCTTC. Translation: CASSWTGGMGYTF.